This record concerns one T cell receptor beta chain sequence. The antigen remains unidentified. Germline V CDR1 and CDR2: MNHNY, SVGAGI (reference sequence). The CDR3 has 17 amino acids. With V trimmed by 6 bases and J by 1 base, 8 bases remained unmatched. This sample was taken from a study of post-analysis software for immune sequencing data. The overall study: The disease courses covered relapsing-remitting, secondary progressive and progressive-relapsing multiple sclerosis. General study results and limits: Those with multiple sclerosis, the patient group, showed significantly lower normalized Chao1 diversity than controls. TRBV5-6, TRBV5-1 and TRBV20-1 belonged to a set of about five TRBV segments that were more frequent in patients than controls.

The library was made from cDNA and included unique molecular identifiers. Some 500,000 cDNA molecules were obtained per 1 to 10 million input T cells. Each CDR3 protein is one row after TCRdb ran MiXCR on the PCR reads. This sample carries around 700,000 distinct CDR3 sequences, roughly three fifths of them seen once, and the ten largest clones take 11%. This sequence was found in a girl aged 2-10 years with multiple sclerosis. The chain is built from TRBV6-6 and TRBJ2-3; 12 bases are shared with TRBD2. The sample was blood. The CDR3 here is CASRPTSGRTGTDTQYF. The CDR3, as DNA: TGTGCCAGCAGACCCACTAGCGGGAGGACAGGCACAGATACGCAGTATTTT.